What follows are 8 T cell receptor beta chains derived from one specimen sequenced in a study of cytomegalovirus exposure and HLA in healthy donors. The PCR had 60 Vbeta and 13 Jbeta primers. TCRdb's table, derived via immunoSEQ multiplex PCR, lists solely in-frame clones and lacks some. This table has about 130,000 clones, over 60% appearing once. Input material: PBMCs. These receptors all stem from a human donor in good health.

This sequence joins TRBV13 and TRBJ1-2; TRBD1 might be the D (5 bases). V lost 1 base to trimming and J lost 4 bases, with 13 bases between them. CDR1 is PRHDT, CDR2 FYEKMQ, per germline (reference sequence). The CDR3 covers 15 residues. The CDR3 loop is CASSLAEDISYGYTF. The DNA of the CDR3 is TGTGCCAGCAGCTTAGCCGAGGACATTTCCTATGGCTACACCTTC. The full variable domain, completed using reference TRBV13 and TRBJ1-2, is AAGVIQSPRHLIKEKRETATLKCYPIPRHDTVYWYQQGPGQDPQFLISFYEKMQSDKGSIPDRFSAQQFSDYHSELNMSSLELGDSALYFCASSLAEDISYGYTFGSGTRLTVV.

The rearrangement uses TRBV9 and TRBJ2-7; TRBD2 aligns across 8 bases. The CDR3 loop spans 15 amino acids. After removal of 4 bases from V and 4 bases from J, the junction contained 10 bases not matched to a gene. CDR1 SGDLS and CDR2 YYNGEE come from the germline V gene. CDR3 DNA: TGTGCCAGCAGCCCTACCGGGGGGGAGGTGTACGAGCAGTACTTC. It translates to CASSPTGGEVYEQYF.

This chain uses TRBV7-2 with TRBJ2-3; 9 bases align to TRBD1. Trimming at V came to 1 base and at J to 3 bases, leaving 2 bases not matched to a gene. Germline loops: CDR1 SGHTA, CDR2 FQGNSA. The CDR3 covers 15 residues. In DNA form, the CDR3 reads TGTGCCAGCAGCTTAGTCGGGACAGGGACAGATACGCAGTATTTT. It codes for CASSLVGTGTDTQYF. The full variable domain, rest sourced from reference TRBV7-2 and TRBJ2-3, is GAGVSQSPSNKVTEKGKDVELRCDPISGHTALYWYRQSLGQGLEFLIYFQGNSAPDKSGLPSDRFSAERTGGSVSTLTIQRTQQEDSAVYLCASSLVGTGTDTQYFGPGTRLTVL.

This chain connects TRBV28 to TRBJ2-7; weak D call: TRBD2 (5 bases). The V and J ends lost 4 bases and 4 bases respectively, with 11 bases between them. This CDR3 spans 13 amino acids. Germline loops: CDR1 MDHEN, CDR2 SYDVKM. CDR3 amino acids: CASSSDSKYEQYF. In DNA form, the CDR3 reads TGTGCCAGCAGTTCGGACTCGAAATACGAGCAGTACTTC.

The chain joins TRBV10-3 to TRBJ1-1; TRBD1 matches 7 bases. The junction had 2 bases not matched to a gene; V was cut back by 2 bases and J by 11 bases. The CDR3 runs to 11 residues. Germline values: CDR1 ENHRY, CDR2 SYGVKD. The CDR3 protein is CAISEGRGAFF. In DNA form, the CDR3 reads TGTGCCATCAGTGAGGGCAGGGGGGCTTTCTTT.

The chain recombines TRBV27 with TRBJ1-2; D is perhaps TRBD1 (5 bases). The CDR3 contains 12 residues. V was pared by 5 bases and J by 7 bases, with 11 bases between. Germline V lookup: CDR1 MNHEY, CDR2 SMNVEV (reference sequence). CDR3 in DNA: TGTGCCAGCAGTCCCGGGGGGGGTGGCTACACCTTC. Its protein is CASSPGGGGYTF.

The chain combines TRBV15 with TRBJ1-4; 7 bases are shared with TRBD1. CDR1 and CDR2 (germline): LNHNV, YYDKDF (reference sequence). With V trimmed by 1 base and J by 3 bases, 11 bases remained unmatched. This CDR3 has 18 amino acids. Here the CDR3 DNA reads TGTGCCACCAGCAGAGGGTTCCTAGGGGGCAGGGCTAATGAAAAACTGTTTTTT. This sequence encodes CATSRGFLGGRANEKLFF.

The V and J genes are TRBV6-5 and TRBJ2-5, with 7 bases identical to TRBD1. The trim removed 5 bases at V and 5 bases at J, leaving 2 bases unmatched. The CDR3 length is 12 residues. Germline CDR1 MNHEY, CDR2 SVGAGI. The CDR3 bases are TGTGCCAGCAGTCGGGACAGCGAGACCCAGTACTTC. Translation: CASSRDSETQYF.